The 11 T cell receptor beta chains given below trace back to one sample, sequenced in a study of siplizumab effects on memory and regulatory T cells. Profiled with immunoSEQ multiplex PCR; TCRdb holds only in-frame clones, not every one. The sample has around 100,000 clones; about 93% are singletons. Sequencing used Tregs sorted from blood. The receptor source for this set is a human donor in good health.

The chain is built from TRBV11-2 and TRBJ1-2; D might be TRBD1 (5 bases). The CDR3 runs to 15 residues. The germline gives CDR1 SGHAT, CDR2 FQNNGV. The V end lost 5 bases, the J end lost 3 bases, and 16 bases lay between the germline ends. The CDR3 DNA follows: TGTGCCAGCAGCCCCGGGGGGAGGAGTTACTATGGCTACACCTTC. It yields the protein CASSPGGRSYYGYTF.

This chain uses TRBV19 with TRBJ1-2; D not resolved. The germline CDR1 and CDR2 sequences are LNHDA and SQIVND (reference sequence). With 3 bases removed from V and 6 bases from J, the gap between germline ends came to 11 bases. The CDR3 covers 13 residues. CDR3 sequence: CASSIGQVDGYTF. CDR3 sequence (DNA): TGTGCCAGTAGTATTGGCCAAGTGGATGGCTACACCTTC.

This chain connects TRBV11-3 to TRBJ1-2, with D perhaps TRBD1 (5 bases). There are 13 residues in the CDR3. The ends were cut back, 6 bases at V and 3 bases at J, with 11 bases in the middle. Germline lookup yields CDR1 SGHNT and CDR2 YENEEA. The CDR3 is CASSPGIDYGYTF. DNA of the CDR3: TGTGCCAGCAGTCCAGGGATCGACTATGGCTACACCTTC.

This chain uses TRBV18 with TRBJ1-2; 7 nucleotides line up with TRBD1. V was pared by 4 bases and J by 4 bases, with 9 bases of the junction left unmatched. Per the germline V gene, CDR1 is KGHSH and CDR2 is LQKENI. The CDR3 length is 15 residues. The CDR3 region is CASSLAEGAPYGYTF. The CDR3 nucleotides are TGTGCCAGCTCACTCGCGGAGGGGGCACCCTATGGCTACACCTTC.

The rearrangement links TRBV6-1 to TRBJ1-5, with D maybe TRBD1 (5 bases). The length of the CDR3 is 14 residues. Germline V gene data show CDR1 as MNHNS and CDR2 as SASEGT. Trimming stripped 3 bases from V and 2 bases from J, with 8 bases between. CDR3 bases: TGTGCCAGCAGTGACCCGGGGGGCAATCAGCCCCAGCATTTT. Protein product: CASSDPGGNQPQHF.

V and J are TRBV7-9 and TRBJ2-5, with a possible D match to TRBD1 (6 bases). There are 14 residues in the CDR3. Germline CDR1 is SEHNR and CDR2 is FQNEAQ (reference sequence). The V end was cut by 5 bases, the J end by 3 bases, with 13 bases between. CDR3: CASSPKGGKETQYF. CDR3 bases: TGTGCCAGCAGCCCTAAAGGGGGAAAAGAGACCCAGTACTTC.

V gene TRBV6-1 combines with J gene TRBJ2-7; no reliable D call. CDR1 and CDR2 (germline): MNHNS, SASEGT. Trimming cost V 7 bases and J 2 bases, with 15 bases left between them. This CDR3 spans 14 amino acids. In nucleotides, the CDR3 is TGTGCCAGCACACTCGGTCCAATTGCCTACGAGCAGTACTTC. It is translated as CASTLGPIAYEQYF.

V is TRBV27 and J is TRBJ1-6, with 8 bases lining up with TRBD1. Looked up from germline, CDR1 is MNHEY and CDR2 is SMNVEV (reference sequence). J lost 11 bases, V lost 5 bases, and 8 bases had no gene match. The CDR3 has 14 residues. The CDR3 is CASSNRDRFAPLHF. For the CDR3, the DNA is TGTGCCAGCAGTAACCGGGACAGGTTTGCACCCCTCCACTTT.

The CDR3 DNA sequence: TGCGCCAGCAGCCCCATACCTACAGGGTTGAACTATGGCTACACCTTC. It specifies CASSPIPTGLNYGYTF. The rearrangement uses TRBV5-1 and TRBJ1-2, with a possible D match to TRBD1 (6 bases). The germline gives CDR1 SGHRS, CDR2 YFSETQ. The ends were cut back, 4 bases at V and 2 bases at J, with 18 bases in the middle. This CDR3 contains 16 residues.

This chain connects TRBV27 to TRBJ1-1, with 7 bases that match TRBD1. Germline lookup yields CDR1 MNHEY and CDR2 SMNVEV (reference sequence). V shed 5 bases and J 4 bases; nucleotides not matched to a gene: 7. This CDR3 comprises 14 residues. The CDR3 sequence: CASSRIGTVTEAFF. CDR3 DNA sequence: TGTGCCAGCAGTCGCATCGGGACAGTCACTGAAGCTTTCTTT.

The chain links TRBV18 to TRBJ1-1, with D tentatively TRBD1 (5 bases). Trimming stripped 0 bases from V and 0 bases from J, with 8 bases between. The CDR3 totals 15 residues. From germline, CDR1 is KGHSH and CDR2 LQKENI. The CDR3 DNA reads TGTGCCAGCTCACCACCGGGACTTTTGAACACTGAAGCTTTCTTT. Amino acids: CASSPPGLLNTEAFF.